Listed here are 16 T cell receptor beta chains from one sample, sequenced in a study of blood T cell repertoires in COVID-19. Repertoires were generated with immunoSEQ multiplex PCR, while TCRdb's copy carries only in-frame clones and drops some. The sample shows 65,000 to 75,000 clones, roughly nine tenths of them seen only once. Sequencing was performed on peripheral blood. The receptor set was obtained from a man aged 45-65 years with acute or convalescent COVID-19.

This sequence joins TRBV30 and TRBJ2-1, with 11 nucleotides matching TRBD2. Germline lookup yields CDR1 GTSNPN and CDR2 SVGIG (reference sequence). V was clipped by 4 bases and J by 7 bases; unmatched bases: 27. This CDR3 is built from 21 residues. As DNA, the CDR3 is TGTGCCTGGACAACCATACCGGGACTAGCGGTCGGGCCCTCGGGTTTGAATGAGCAGTTCTTC. Encoded protein: CAWTTIPGLAVGPSGLNEQFF.

The chain uses TRBV2 and TRBJ1-1, with 7 bases aligning to TRBD1. This CDR3 has 12 amino acids. CDR1 and CDR2 from the germline V gene are SNHLY and FYNNEI. V lost 4 bases to trimming and J lost 7 bases; unmatched junction nucleotides: 3. The CDR3 DNA is TGTGCCAGCAGTGGACAGGGTCGTGAAGCTTTCTTT. The encoded protein is CASSGQGREAFF. Based on the CDR3 plus reference TRBV2 and TRBJ1-1, the full variable domain is EPEVTQTPSHQVTQMGQEVILRCVPISNHLYFYWYRQILGQKVEFLVSFYNNEISEKSEIFDDQFSVERPDGSNFTLKIRSTKLEDSAMYFCASSGQGREAFFGQGTRLTVV.

This clone was detected only once. The chain carries TRBV10-3 and TRBJ1-1; D is possibly TRBD1 (5 bases). The germline V and J ends were trimmed by 3 bases and 9 bases, with 14 bases remaining between them. The CDR3 contains 13 residues. CDR1 ENHRY and CDR2 SYGVKD come from the germline V gene. CDR3 region: CAISDGGVMKAFF. In DNA, the CDR3 is TGTGCCATCAGTGATGGGGGGGTTATGAAAGCTTTCTTT.

V is TRBV6-1 and J is TRBJ2-3, with 12 bases identical to TRBD2. The CDR3 is 16 amino acids. The trim removed 4 bases at V and 3 bases at J, leaving 5 bases unmatched. Germline values: CDR1 MNHNS, CDR2 SASEGT. CDR3 sequence: CASSASSGGATDTQYF. For the CDR3, the DNA is TGTGCCAGCAGTGCATCTAGCGGGGGGGCGACAGATACGCAGTATTTT.

V and J are TRBV7-2 and TRBJ1-4; a weak D match, TRBD1 (6 bases). Germline CDR1 is SGHTA and CDR2 is FQGNSA. This CDR3 region has 18 residues. Trimming pared 2 bases from V and 8 bases from J, leaving 24 bases between. The CDR3 DNA sequence: TGTGCCAGCAGCTTAAGGGCGGGGAGGGACACCAATGGAGAAAAACTGTTTTTT. Protein sequence: CASSLRAGRDTNGEKLFF.

V gene TRBV11-3 combines with J gene TRBJ2-1, with 10 positions matching TRBD1. CDR3 length: 15 residues. Germline values: CDR1 SGHNT, CDR2 YENEEA. V was pared by 5 bases and J by 5 bases, with 6 bases of the junction left unmatched. CDR3 loop: CASSGAGTGDNEQFF. DNA of the CDR3: TGTGCCAGCAGCGGAGCCGGGACAGGGGACAATGAGCAGTTCTTC.

V and J are TRBV7-8 and TRBJ1-5, with D perhaps matching TRBD1 (5 bases). CDR1 and CDR2 (germline): SGHVS, FQNEAQ. The V gene lost 1 base and the J gene lost 5 bases, with 6 bases spanning the gap. The CDR3 extends over 13 amino acids. CDR3 coding DNA: TGTGCCAGCAGCTTAGTGGGGCATCAGCCCCAGCATTTT. This encodes CASSLVGHQPQHF.

This chain joins TRBV6-6 and TRBJ1-2; D gene unclear. Germline CDR1 and CDR2: MNHNY and SVGAGI (reference sequence). The length of the CDR3 is 15 residues. V was trimmed by 0 bases and J by 4 bases, leaving 12 bases between them. This CDR3 reads CASSYSEDDGYGYTF. DNA for the CDR3: TGTGCCAGCAGTTACTCGGAGGACGATGGCTATGGCTACACCTTC.

CDR3 residues: CASSLQGRGYNEQFF. The CDR3 DNA sequence: TGTGCCAGTAGCCTGCAGGGTAGAGGATACAATGAGCAGTTCTTC. The V and J genes are TRBV19 and TRBJ2-1; TRBD1 is a possible D gene (5 bases). V was cut by 6 bases and J by 4 bases, with 16 bases left in between. In germline, CDR1 is LNHDA, CDR2 SQIVND (reference sequence). The CDR3 loop spans 15 amino acids.

This chain connects TRBV5-1 to TRBJ2-7, with 9 bases identical to TRBD1. The ends lost 4 bases at V and 4 bases at J; junction bases unmatched: 3. In germline, CDR1 is SGHRS, CDR2 YFSETQ. The CDR3 length is 13 residues. DNA for the CDR3: TGCGCCAGCAGCCGGGACAGGGAGTACGAGCAGTACTTC. Its protein product is CASSRDREYEQYF.

The chain joins TRBV6-1 to TRBJ2-7; the match to TRBD1 covers 8 bases. V was clipped by 4 bases and J by 6 bases; unmatched bases: 17. This CDR3 region has 17 residues. Per germline, CDR1 MNHNS and CDR2 SASEGT. Here the CDR3 DNA reads TGTGCCAGCAGTGGGGGGGACAGGTATTATGGTTTGGGCGAGCAGTACTTC. It specifies CASSGGDRYYGLGEQYF.

This clone occurred once. The chain has TRBV5-1 and TRBJ2-1, with a possible D match to TRBD1 (5 bases). Germline V gives CDR1 SGHRS, CDR2 YFSETQ. This CDR3 has 13 amino acids. Trimming shortened V by 0 bases and J by 10 bases, and 11 bases separated the two germline ends. CDR3 nucleotides: TGCGCCAGCAGCTTGGCCAGGGTGGGAGAGCAGTTCTTC. As protein: CASSLARVGEQFF.

This chain uses TRBV11-3 with TRBJ2-5; TRBD2 agrees at 11 bases. CDR3 length equals 20 residues. Germline lookup yields CDR1 SGHNT and CDR2 YENEEA. Germline trimming cut 0 bases from V and 5 bases from J; bases unmatched to any gene: 17. CDR3 nucleotides: TGTGCCAGCAGCTTAGAATATCCGGGACTAGCGGACCCCAGGGAGGAGACCCAGTACTTC. This translates into CASSLEYPGLADPREETQYF.

The chain joins TRBV7-3 to TRBJ2-5; no reliable D call. V lost 3 bases, J lost 7 bases, and 15 bases lay in between. CDR1 and CDR2 (germline): SGHTA, FQGTGA. This CDR3 region has 14 residues. As DNA, the CDR3 is TGTGCCAGCAGCTTGAACGGCCCGCGAGGGACCCAGTACTTC. This encodes CASSLNGPRGTQYF.

This clone was recorded once. The gene calls are TRBV7-9 and TRBJ2-5, with D possibly matching TRBD1 (5 bases). Germline values: CDR1 SEHNR, CDR2 FQNEAQ (reference sequence). V was trimmed by 1 base and J by 2 bases, leaving 11 bases between them. CDR3 length: 15 amino acids. CDR3 nucleotides: TGTGCCAGCAGCTTAGTGGTTAGGGGACAAGAGACCCAGTACTTC. Its protein is CASSLVVRGQETQYF. Filled out from reference TRBV7-9 and TRBJ2-5, the complete variable domain reads DTGVSQNPRHKITKRGQNVTFRCDPISEHNRLYWYRQTLGQGPEFLTYFQNEAQLEKSRLLSDRFSAERPKGSFSTLEIQRTEQGDSAMYLCASSLVVRGQETQYFGPGTRLLVL.

This rearrangement joins TRBV28 to TRBJ2-5; possible D gene TRBD2, 6 bases. CDR1 and CDR2 (germline): MDHEN, SYDVKM. V dropped 6 bases and J dropped 5 bases, with 16 bases sitting between them. The CDR3 is 14 residues long. In nucleotides, the CDR3 is TGTGCCAGCAGCGGGACCGCCCGGGGGGAGACCCAGTACTTC. It yields the protein CASSGTARGETQYF.